The T cell receptor beta chain under discussion was sequenced for a study of neurological immune-mediated disorders. The authors made cDNA by 5'RACE with 10-nucleotide random UMIs. MiXCR, applied by TCRdb to the 5' RACE reads, yields one record per CDR3 protein. The table lists roughly 62,000 distinct CDR3 sequences, about 10% of them singletons. Germline V gives CDR1 DFQATT, CDR2 SNEGSKA (reference sequence). The CDR3 totals 19 residues. After removal of 6 bases from V and 0 bases from J, the junction contained 15 bases not matched to a gene. There are many counts of this clonotype. Healthy control samples came from blood bank volunteers in Maryland, USA.

The TCR originated in a man aged 60-69 years in good health. The chain employs TRBV20-1 and TRBJ1-5, with 12 bases matching TRBD1. Material for sequencing was PBMCs. The CDR3 DNA follows: TGCAGTGCCCGAGGGGTGGGACAGGGGGCTAAATATAGCAATCAGCCCCAGCATTTT. Its translation is CSARGVGQGAKYSNQPQHF.